This T cell receptor beta chain derives from a study of shared clonotypes between healthy human individuals. The split of CD4+ cells yielded CD45RA+ naive and CD45RA-negative memory subsets. The table came from immunoSEQ multiplex PCR; TCRdb's copy has only in-frame clones and leaves some out. The repertoire holds about 2,500,000 clones, with over 85% as singletons. About this clone itself: Its target is not known.

Findings of the study overall: When naive CD4 clonotypes were compared across several donors, around 5% were shared. Among donors, sharing of clonotypes was expected to be affected by sequencing depth. Compared with memory subsets, naive subsets generally had larger estimated richness.

Trimming stripped 1 base from V and 4 bases from J, with 19 bases between. In germline, CDR1 is KGHSH, CDR2 LQKENI. The CDR3 length is 17 residues. The gene calls are TRBV18 and TRBJ2-5; perhaps TRBD2 as D (6 bases). This receptor was taken from a man aged 18-30 years in good health. The sample was naive CD4+ T cells sorted from blood. Subset in this sample: CD45RA+ positively selected. Written as DNA, the CDR3 is TGTGCCAGCTCACCACTCCCCCTTGGGGGGTTGGGAGAGACCCAGTACTTC. Encoded protein: CASSPLPLGGLGETQYF.